Below are 9 T cell receptor beta chains sequenced from a single sample in a study of T cells in Graves' hyperthyroidism and ophthalmopathy. Amplified TCR beta CDR3 regions came from RNA transcripts. The HTBI primer set drove a first-round RT-PCR of the TCR CDR3. One entry per CDR3 protein results from TCRdb running MiXCR on the multiplex PCR reads. The table records about 380,000 distinct CDR3 sequences, about 15% of them present only once. Material for sequencing was blood. The receptor set was obtained from a woman aged 55-70 years with Graves' hyperthyroidism.

This clonotype was seen ten or more times. The rearrangement uses TRBV29-1 and TRBJ2-1; 11 nucleotides match TRBD2. The CDR3 consists of 15 residues. Germline V gives CDR1 SQVTM, CDR2 ANQGSEA. With 5 bases clipped from V and 5 bases from J, the junction kept 8 bases outside the gene matches. In DNA, the CDR3 is TGCAGCGTTAAAATGGGACTAGCGGTCAACAATGAGCAGTTCTTC. It encodes CSVKMGLAVNNEQFF.

This clonotype was detected many times. The V call is TRBV9, the J call TRBJ1-5; D is undetermined. The CDR3 extends over 14 amino acids. Trimming took 0 bases from V and 4 from J, leaving 8 bases between them. Germline V gene data show CDR1 as SGDLS and CDR2 as YYNGEE. CDR3 DNA: TGTGCCAGCAGCGTAGCTCCGGGGAATCAGCCCCAGCATTTT. Protein sequence: CASSVAPGNQPQHF.

The chain couples TRBV6-1 to TRBJ1-1; D is unresolved. V lost 4 bases and J lost 5, with 11 bases in between. From germline, CDR1 is MNHNS and CDR2 SASEGT. This CDR3 has 13 amino acids. CDR3 nucleotides: TGTGCCAGCAGTGCGGCCGTCAGGACTGAAGCTTTCTTT. It specifies CASSAAVRTEAFF.

This clonotype has more than one count but fewer than ten. This chain connects TRBV6-1 to TRBJ2-5, with 10 bases identical to TRBD1. Germline CDR1 and CDR2: MNHNS and SASEGT. The V gene end was trimmed by 6 bases and the J gene end by 7 bases; junction bases not matched to a gene: 11. The CDR3 is made up of 15 amino acids. For the CDR3, the DNA is TGTGCCAGCAGATCTCCGGGACAGGGGTCGGGGACCCAGTACTTC. As protein: CASRSPGQGSGTQYF.

This clonotype was observed many times. V is TRBV7-9 and J is TRBJ1-3; D remains unclear. Germline lookup yields CDR1 SEHNR and CDR2 FQNEAQ (reference sequence). Trimming pared 5 bases from V and 2 bases from J, leaving 7 bases between. This CDR3 is 13 amino acids long. CDR3 nucleotide sequence: TGTGCCAGCAGCCCCATTCCTGGAAACACCATATATTTT. Translation gives CASSPIPGNTIYF.

This clonotype was seen a handful of times. The rearrangement uses TRBV12-3 or TRBV12-4 and TRBJ2-7; D ambiguous. The V and J ends lost 4 bases and 6 bases respectively, with 19 bases between them. The CDR3 covers 15 residues. DNA of the CDR3: TGTGCCAGCAGTTGGTTTGCGGAAGAAGCTCGCGAGCAGTACTTC. Translated, it gives CASSWFAEEAREQYF.

The gene calls are TRBV10-1 and TRBJ2-3; perhaps TRBD2 as D (6 bases). Germline CDR1 and CDR2: WNHNN and SYGVQD (reference sequence). The CDR3 contains 16 residues. The V end was cut by 2 bases, the J end by 0 bases, with 12 bases between. The CDR3 loop reads CASSEIFGGSTDTQYF. The CDR3 DNA follows: TGCGCCAGCAGTGAGATTTTCGGAGGGAGCACAGATACGCAGTATTTT.

The CDR3 DNA reads TGTGCCAGTCAGCGGGTTCCCTACAATGAGCAGTTCTTC. It translates to CASQRVPYNEQFF. This chain joins TRBV6-1 and TRBJ2-1; a weak D match, TRBD2 (6 bases). CDR3 size: 13 residues. Trimming took off 9 bases at V and 2 bases at J, with 11 bases between the two ends. Germline values: CDR1 MNHNS, CDR2 SASEGT.

This clonotype was seen more than once but under ten times. V is TRBV11-3 and J is TRBJ2-3; D is ambiguous. Germline V gene data show CDR1 as SGHNT and CDR2 as YENEEA. V lost 1 base to trimming and J lost 2 bases, with 7 bases between them. This CDR3 has 14 residues. The CDR3 DNA is TGTGCCAGCAGCTTAGCGGAGCACACAGATACGCAGTATTTT. Protein: CASSLAEHTDTQYF.